A single sample gave rise to the 2 T cell receptor beta chains below, sequenced in a study of blood T cell repertoires in COVID-19. Clones were read by immunoSEQ multiplex PCR, and TCRdb kept only the in-frame ones, dropping some. The sample lists 50,000 to 65,000 clones, 90% to 95% occurring once. The sample consisted of peripheral blood. These receptors originate from a woman in her sixties with active or convalescent COVID-19.

This clone is a singleton in its sample. This chain joins TRBV7-6 and TRBJ1-1; 9 nucleotides line up with TRBD1. Germline V gene data show CDR1 as SGHVS and CDR2 as FNYEAQ. The CDR3 consists of 13 residues. J gave up 11 bases and V 2 bases, and 6 bases lay outside the gene matches. CDR3 protein: CASSLTGGFSAFF. CDR3 in DNA: TGTGCCAGCAGCTTAACAGGGGGCTTTTCGGCTTTCTTT.

V is TRBV24-1 and J is TRBJ2-1; 7 nucleotides align to TRBD2. Per the germline V gene, CDR1 is KGHDR and CDR2 is SFDVKD. The CDR3 extends over 17 amino acids. V lost 5 bases to trimming and J lost 0 bases; unmatched junction nucleotides: 9. CDR3 bases: TGTGCCACCAGTGGTACCCCCCGGGACTACTCCTACAATGAGCAGTTCTTC. Its protein is CATSGTPRDYSYNEQFF.